This T cell receptor beta chain was profiled in a study of cytomegalovirus exposure and HLA in healthy donors. Overall study context: Drawn from HLA-typed donors, 80 million to 100 million unique TCRs were held in an early data release.

This PCR relied on a set of 60 Vbeta primers and 13 Jbeta primers. Data came from immunoSEQ multiplex PCR; TCRdb stores just in-frame clones and leaves some out. The repertoire holds a few hundred thousand clones, with about nine tenths as singletons. A single count supports this clone. No antigen is known for it. CDR3 size: 13 residues. The V and J ends lost 10 bases and 0 bases respectively, with 12 bases between them. Germline V gene lookup returns CDR1 MGHDK and CDR2 SYGVNS. Overall study findings and caveats: In vitro assays verified that three CMV-associated chains recognized CMV antigens specifically. Apparent HLA restriction characterized most CMV-associated TCR beta chains in a later analysis.

V and J are TRBV25-1 and TRBJ1-1; TRBD1 might be the D (6 bases). The clonotype comes from a girl aged 2 to 10 in good health and CMV-seronegative. The specimen sequenced was PBMCs. In DNA, the CDR3 is TGTGCCACCTCGACAGGTCTGAACACTGAAGCTTTCTTT. Translated, it gives CATSTGLNTEAFF.